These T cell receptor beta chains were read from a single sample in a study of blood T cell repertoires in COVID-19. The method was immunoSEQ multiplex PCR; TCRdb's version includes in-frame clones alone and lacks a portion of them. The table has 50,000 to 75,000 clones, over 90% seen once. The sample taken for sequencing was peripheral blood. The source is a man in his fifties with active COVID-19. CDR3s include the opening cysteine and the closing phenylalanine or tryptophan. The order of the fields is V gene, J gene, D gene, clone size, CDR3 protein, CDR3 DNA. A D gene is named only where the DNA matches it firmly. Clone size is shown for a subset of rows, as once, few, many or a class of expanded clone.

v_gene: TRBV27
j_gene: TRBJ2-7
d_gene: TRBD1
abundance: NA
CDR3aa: CASSPRGTGVWNEQYF
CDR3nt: TGTGCCAGCAGTCCGAGAGGGACAGGTGTTTGGAACGAGCAGTACTTC

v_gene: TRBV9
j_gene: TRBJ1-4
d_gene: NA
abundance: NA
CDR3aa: CASSISPGLDVEKLFF
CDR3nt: TGTGCCAGCAGCATCAGTCCGGGACTGGATGTTGAAAAACTGTTTTTT

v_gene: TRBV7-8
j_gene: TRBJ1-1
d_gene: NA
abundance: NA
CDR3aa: CASSSRQDRVEAFF
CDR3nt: TGTGCCAGCAGCTCCCGCCAGGACAGAGTTGAAGCTTTCTTT

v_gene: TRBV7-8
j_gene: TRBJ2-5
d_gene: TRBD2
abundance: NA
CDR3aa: CASSLNNRGGGETQYF
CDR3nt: TGTGCCAGCAGCTTAAATAACCGGGGGGGCGGGGAGACCCAGTACTTC

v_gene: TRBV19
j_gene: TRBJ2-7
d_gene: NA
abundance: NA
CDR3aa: CASSIARGTSYEQYF
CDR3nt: TGTGCCAGTAGTATAGCCAGGGGGACTTCCTACGAGCAGTACTTC

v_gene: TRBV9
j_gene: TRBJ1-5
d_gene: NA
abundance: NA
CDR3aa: CASSVDGGYNQPQHF
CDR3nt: TGTGCCAGCAGCGTAGATGGGGGCTACAATCAGCCCCAGCATTTT

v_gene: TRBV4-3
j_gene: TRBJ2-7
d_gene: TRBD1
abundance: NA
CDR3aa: CASSQDISGQGPYEQYF
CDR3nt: TGCGCCAGCAGCCAAGATATTTCGGGACAGGGTCCCTACGAGCAGTACTTC

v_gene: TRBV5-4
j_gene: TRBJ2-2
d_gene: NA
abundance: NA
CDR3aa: CASSSAATNTGELFF
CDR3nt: TGTGCCAGCAGCTCGGCGGCTACAAACACCGGGGAGCTGTTTTTT

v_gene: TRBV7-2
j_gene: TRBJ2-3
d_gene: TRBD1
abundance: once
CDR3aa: CASSFHLRQGTDTQYF
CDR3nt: TGTGCCAGCAGCTTTCATCTGCGACAGGGAACAGATACGCAGTATTTT

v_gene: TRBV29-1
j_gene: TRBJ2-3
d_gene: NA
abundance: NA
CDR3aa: CSVERGTTDTQYF
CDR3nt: TGCAGCGTTGAAAGAGGAACCACAGATACGCAGTATTTT

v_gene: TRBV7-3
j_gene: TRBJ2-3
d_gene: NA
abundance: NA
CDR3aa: CASSPGGQYTDTQYF
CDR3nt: TGTGCCAGCAGCCCAGGCGGGCAGTACACAGATACGCAGTATTTT

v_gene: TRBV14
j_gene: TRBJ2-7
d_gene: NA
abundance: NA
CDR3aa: CASSQEVGPGYEQYF
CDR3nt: TGTGCCAGCAGCCAAGAAGTGGGTCCGGGCTACGAGCAGTACTTC

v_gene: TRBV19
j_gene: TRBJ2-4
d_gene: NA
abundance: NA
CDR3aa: CASSIGLEKNIQYF
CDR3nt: TGTGCCAGTAGTATAGGACTAGAGAAAAACATTCAGTACTTC

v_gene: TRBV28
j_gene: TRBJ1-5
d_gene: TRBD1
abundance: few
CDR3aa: CASSFTGGNNQPQHF
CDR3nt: TGTGCCAGCAGTTTTACAGGGGGGAACAATCAGCCCCAGCATTTT

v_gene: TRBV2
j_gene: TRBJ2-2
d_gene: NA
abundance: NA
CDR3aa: CASRTGTLGTGELFF
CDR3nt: TGTGCCAGCAGGACCGGGACACTCGGCACCGGGGAGCTGTTTTTT

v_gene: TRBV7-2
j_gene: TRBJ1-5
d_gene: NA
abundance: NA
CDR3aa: CASSFSYSNQPQHF
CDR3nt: TGTGCCAGCAGCTTCAGTTATAGCAATCAGCCCCAGCATTTT

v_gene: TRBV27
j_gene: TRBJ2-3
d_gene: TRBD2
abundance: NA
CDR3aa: CASSLQTPSGTDTQYF
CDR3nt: TGTGCCAGCAGTTTACAAACCCCTAGCGGGACAGATACGCAGTATTTT

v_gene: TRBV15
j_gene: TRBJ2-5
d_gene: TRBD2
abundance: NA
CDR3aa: CATSRDYRAGGPLGQETQYF
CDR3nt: TGTGCCACCAGCAGAGATTATAGAGCGGGGGGGCCCCTGGGCCAAGAGACCCAGTACTTC

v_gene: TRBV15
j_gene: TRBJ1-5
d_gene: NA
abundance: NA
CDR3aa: CATSRDWPSNQPQHF
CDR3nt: TGTGCCACCAGCAGAGATTGGCCTAGCAATCAGCCCCAGCATTTT

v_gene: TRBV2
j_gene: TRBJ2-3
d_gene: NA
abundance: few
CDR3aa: CASSESGLLYSDTQYF
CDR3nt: TGTGCCAGCAGTGAATCGGGACTCCTTTACTCCGATACGCAGTATTTT

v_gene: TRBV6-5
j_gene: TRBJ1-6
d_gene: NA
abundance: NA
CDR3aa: CASSYEQVNSPLHF
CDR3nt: TGTGCCAGCAGTTATGAACAGGTGAATTCACCCCTCCACTTT

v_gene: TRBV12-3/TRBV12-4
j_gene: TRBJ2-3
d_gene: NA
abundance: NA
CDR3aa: CASSPGLTDTQYF
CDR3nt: TGTGCCAGCAGTCCAGGGCTCACAGATACGCAGTATTTT

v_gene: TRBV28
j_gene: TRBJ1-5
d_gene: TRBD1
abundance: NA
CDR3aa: CASSFGTGGNQPQHF
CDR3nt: TGTGCCAGCAGTTTCGGGACAGGGGGCAATCAGCCCCAGCATTTT

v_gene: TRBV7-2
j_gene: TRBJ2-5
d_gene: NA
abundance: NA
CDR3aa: CASSHQDSLQETQYF
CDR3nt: TGTGCCAGCAGCCACCAGGACAGCCTCCAAGAGACCCAGTACTTC

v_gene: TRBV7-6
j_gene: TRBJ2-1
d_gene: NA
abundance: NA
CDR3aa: CASSLGASPGSYNEQFF
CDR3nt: TGTGCCAGCAGCTTAGGGGCCAGCCCTGGCTCCTACAATGAGCAGTTCTTC

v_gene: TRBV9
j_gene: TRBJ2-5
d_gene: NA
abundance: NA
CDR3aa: CASSVSSGEETQYF
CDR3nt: TGTGCCAGCAGCGTATCTTCGGGGGAAGAGACCCAGTACTTC

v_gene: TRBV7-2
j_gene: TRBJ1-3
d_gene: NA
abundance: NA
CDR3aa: CASSLAEEGLGNTIYF
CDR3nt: TGTGCCAGCAGCTTAGCGGAAGAGGGACTTGGAAACACCATATATTTT

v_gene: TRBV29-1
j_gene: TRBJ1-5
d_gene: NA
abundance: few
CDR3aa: CSATTGVDQPQHF
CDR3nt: TGCAGCGCCACGACAGGAGTGGATCAGCCCCAGCATTTT

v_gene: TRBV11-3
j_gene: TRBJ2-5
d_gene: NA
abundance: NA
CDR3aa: CASSLRAGHGGETQYF
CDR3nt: TGTGCCAGCAGCTTAAGGGCGGGGCACGGGGGAGAGACCCAGTACTTC

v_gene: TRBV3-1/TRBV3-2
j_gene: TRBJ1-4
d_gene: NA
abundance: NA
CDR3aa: CASSQSGATNEKLFF
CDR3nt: TGTGCCAGCAGCCAGTCGGGTGCAACTAATGAAAAACTGTTTTTT

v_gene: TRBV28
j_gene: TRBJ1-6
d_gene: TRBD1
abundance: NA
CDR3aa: CASSSPGGAGSYNSPLHF
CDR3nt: TGTGCCAGCAGTTCCCCAGGGGGCGCCGGCTCCTATAATTCACCCCTCCACTTT

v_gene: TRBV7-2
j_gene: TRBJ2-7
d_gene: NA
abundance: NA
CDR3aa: CASTTPRTFRQYF
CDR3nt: TGTGCCAGCACCACACCCCGGACATTCAGGCAGTACTTC

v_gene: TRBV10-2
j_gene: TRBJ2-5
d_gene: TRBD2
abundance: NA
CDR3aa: CASSRELAGVGETQYF
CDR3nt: TGCGCCAGCAGCCGCGAACTAGCGGGAGTAGGGGAGACCCAGTACTTC

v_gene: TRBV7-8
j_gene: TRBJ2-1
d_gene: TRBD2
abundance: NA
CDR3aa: CASSPMAAGGYNEQFF
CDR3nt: TGTGCCAGCAGCCCCATGGCAGCGGGGGGCTACAATGAGCAGTTCTTC

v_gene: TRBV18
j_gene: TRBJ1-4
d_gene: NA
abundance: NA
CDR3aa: CASSPPAGVEKLFF
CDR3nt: TGTGCCAGCTCACCACCGGCAGGGGTTGAAAAACTGTTTTTT

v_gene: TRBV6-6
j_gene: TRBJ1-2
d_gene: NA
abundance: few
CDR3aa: CASSYVRGVGGYTF
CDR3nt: TGTGCCAGCAGTTACGTCAGGGGAGTAGGTGGCTACACCTTC

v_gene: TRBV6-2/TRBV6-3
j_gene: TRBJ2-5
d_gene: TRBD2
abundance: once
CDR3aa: CASSRLAGRQETQYF
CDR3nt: TGTGCCAGCAGCCGACTAGCGGGAAGACAAGAGACCCAGTACTTC

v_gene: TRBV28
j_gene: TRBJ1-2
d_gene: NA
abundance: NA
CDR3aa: CASSSWGDYGYTF
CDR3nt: TGTGCCAGCAGTTCGTGGGGGGACTATGGCTACACCTTC

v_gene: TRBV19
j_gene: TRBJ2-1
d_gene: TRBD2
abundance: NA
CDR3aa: CASSTSGTIYNEQFF
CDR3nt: TGTGCCAGTAGTACTTCCGGGACTATATACAATGAGCAGTTCTTC

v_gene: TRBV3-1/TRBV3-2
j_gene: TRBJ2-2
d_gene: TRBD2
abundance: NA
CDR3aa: CASSLKSGGRTGELFF
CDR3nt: TGTGCCAGCAGCCTGAAGTCGGGGGGGCGAACCGGGGAGCTGTTTTTT

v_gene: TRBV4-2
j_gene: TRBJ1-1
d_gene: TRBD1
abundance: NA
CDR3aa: CASSRDRDSEAFF
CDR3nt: TGTGCCAGCAGCAGGGACAGGGACTCTGAAGCTTTCTTT

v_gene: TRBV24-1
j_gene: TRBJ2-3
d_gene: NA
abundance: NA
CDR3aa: CATQGSTDTQYF
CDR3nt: TGTGCCACTCAGGGAAGCACAGATACGCAGTATTTT

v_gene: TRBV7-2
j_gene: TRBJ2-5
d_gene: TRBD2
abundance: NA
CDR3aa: CASSRPGGGGQETQYF
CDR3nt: TGTGCCAGCAGCCGCCCGGGGGGCGGGGGGCAAGAGACCCAGTACTTC

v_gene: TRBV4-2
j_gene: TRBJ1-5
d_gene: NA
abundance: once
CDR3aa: CASSQGQNNQPQHF
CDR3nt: TGTGCCAGCAGCCAAGGACAAAACAATCAGCCCCAGCATTTT

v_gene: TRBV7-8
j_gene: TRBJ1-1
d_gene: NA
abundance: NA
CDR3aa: CASSFKVGYRYPGTEAFF
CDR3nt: TGTGCCAGCAGCTTTAAGGTGGGCTACAGGTACCCCGGCACTGAAGCTTTCTTT

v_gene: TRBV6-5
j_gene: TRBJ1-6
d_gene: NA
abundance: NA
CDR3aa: CAAGNSYNSPLHF
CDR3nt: TGTGCTGCGGGAAACTCCTATAATTCACCCCTCCACTTT

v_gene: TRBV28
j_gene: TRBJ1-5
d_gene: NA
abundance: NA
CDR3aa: CASSLGQGNGQPQHF
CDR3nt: TGTGCCAGCAGTTTAGGTCAGGGGAACGGTCAGCCCCAGCATTTT

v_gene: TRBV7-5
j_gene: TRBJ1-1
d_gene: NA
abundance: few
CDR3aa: CARSLYGGKDTEAFF
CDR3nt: TGTGCCAGAAGCTTATATGGGGGGAAGGACACTGAAGCTTTCTTT

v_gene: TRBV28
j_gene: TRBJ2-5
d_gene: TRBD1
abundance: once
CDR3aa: CASSFRGQVWYDKETQYF
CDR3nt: TGTGCCAGCAGTTTTAGGGGACAGGTTTGGTATGATAAAGAGACCCAGTACTTC

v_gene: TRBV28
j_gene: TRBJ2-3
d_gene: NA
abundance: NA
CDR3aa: CASNTRLQGDSF
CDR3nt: TGTGCCAGCAATACGCGCCTACAGGGTGATAGTTTT

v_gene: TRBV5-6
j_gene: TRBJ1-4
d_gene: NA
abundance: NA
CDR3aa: CASSLPGGANEKLFF
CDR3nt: TGTGCCAGCAGTCTACCTGGAGGGGCTAATGAAAAACTGTTTTTT

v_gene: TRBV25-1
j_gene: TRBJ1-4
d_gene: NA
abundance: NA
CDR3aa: CASSARGGNNEKLFF
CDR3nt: TGTGCCAGCAGTGCCCGGGGAGGAAATAATGAAAAACTGTTTTTT

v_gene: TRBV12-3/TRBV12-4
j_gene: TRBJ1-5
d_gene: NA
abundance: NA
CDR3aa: CASSLTGSQPQHF
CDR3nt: TGTGCCAGCAGTTTAACAGGGTCACAGCCCCAGCATTTT

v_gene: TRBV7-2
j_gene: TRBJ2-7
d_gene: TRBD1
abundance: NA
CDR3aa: CASSRDRASYEQYF
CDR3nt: TGTGCCAGCAGCAGAGACAGGGCTTCCTACGAGCAGTACTTC

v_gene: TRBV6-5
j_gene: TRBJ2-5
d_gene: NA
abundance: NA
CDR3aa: CASRQGVQETQYF
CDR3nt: TGTGCCAGCAGACAAGGGGTCCAAGAGACCCAGTACTTC

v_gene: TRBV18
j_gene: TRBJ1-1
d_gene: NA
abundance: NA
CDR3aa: CASSQSDTREAFF
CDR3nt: TGTGCCAGCTCTCAATCGGACACCCGAGAAGCTTTCTTT

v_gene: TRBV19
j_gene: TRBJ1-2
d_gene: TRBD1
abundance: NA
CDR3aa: CASSSRRQGRTYGYTF
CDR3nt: TGTGCCAGTAGTTCTCGGAGACAGGGGAGAACCTATGGCTACACCTTC